A selection of T cell receptor beta chains follows, all from one sample in a study of Graves' ophthalmopathy and Graves' hyperthyroidism. TCRdb analysed the multiplex PCR reads with MiXCR anew, one entry per CDR3 protein. The data hold around 400,000 distinct CDR3 sequences, with more than 20% observed a single time. Sequences were obtained from peripheral blood. Receptors originate from a woman between 18 and 30 years old with stable Graves' hyperthyroidism. CDR3s include the opening cysteine and the closing phenylalanine or tryptophan. The order of the fields is V gene, D gene, J gene, clone size, CDR3 DNA, CDR3 protein. A D gene is named only where the DNA matches it firmly. Clone size is stated in some rows and not others, as once, few, many or a class when expanded.

v_gene: TRBV5-5; d_gene: .; j_gene: TRBJ1-1; abundance: few; CDR3nt: TGTGCCAGCAGCTTGCAGGGTTATTTGAACACTGAAGCTTTCTTT; CDR3aa: CASSLQGYLNTEAFF
v_gene: TRBV6-5; d_gene: .; j_gene: TRBJ2-7; abundance: many; CDR3nt: TGTGCCAGCAGTTACGGCAGGGCCTACGAGCAGTACTTC; CDR3aa: CASSYGRAYEQYF
v_gene: TRBV5-6; d_gene: TRBD1; j_gene: TRBJ1-2; abundance: few; CDR3nt: TGTGCCAGCAGCCGGGACAGGCTTTATGGCTACACCTTC; CDR3aa: CASSRDRLYGYTF
v_gene: TRBV11-2; d_gene: .; j_gene: TRBJ2-5; abundance: .; CDR3nt: TGTGCCAGCAGCTCCGAGGGGGTTCTAGCAGTAAAGACCCAGTACTTC; CDR3aa: CASSSEGVLAVKTQYF
v_gene: TRBV28; d_gene: TRBD1; j_gene: TRBJ1-5; abundance: many; CDR3nt: TGTGCCAGCAGACATACAGGGGGCAGAGGTCAGCCCCAGCATTTT; CDR3aa: CASRHTGGRGQPQHF
v_gene: TRBV20-1; d_gene: .; j_gene: TRBJ2-6; abundance: many; CDR3nt: TGCAGTGCTAGAGACGTCTCCCACGCGTCCTCTGGGGCCAACGTCCTGACTTTC; CDR3aa: CSARDVSHASSGANVLTF
v_gene: TRBV7-6; d_gene: TRBD2; j_gene: TRBJ2-5; abundance: few; CDR3nt: TGTGCCAGCAGCTCGACTCTTAGCGGGGGGGGAGAGACCCAGTACTTC; CDR3aa: CASSSTLSGGGETQYF
v_gene: TRBV2; d_gene: .; j_gene: TRBJ2-5; abundance: many; CDR3nt: TGTGCCAGCAGTGATCCGGTGACGGGGGAGACCCAGTACTTC; CDR3aa: CASSDPVTGETQYF
v_gene: TRBV20-1; d_gene: TRBD1; j_gene: TRBJ1-6; abundance: few; CDR3nt: TGCAGTGCTAACACAGGGGCCCTCCACTTT; CDR3aa: CSANTGALHF
v_gene: TRBV10-3; d_gene: .; j_gene: TRBJ2-2; abundance: few; CDR3nt: TGTGCCTCCGAGCACCTCACCGGGGAGCTGTTTTTT; CDR3aa: CASEHLTGELFF
v_gene: TRBV25-1; d_gene: TRBD1; j_gene: TRBJ2-7; abundance: many; CDR3nt: TGTGCCAGCAGTGGGACAGGGGGGGTCTCCTACGAGCAGTACTTC; CDR3aa: CASSGTGGVSYEQYF
v_gene: TRBV12-3/TRBV12-4; d_gene: .; j_gene: TRBJ1-2; abundance: many; CDR3nt: TGTGCCAGCAGTTCCGGACAGAGCTATGGCTACACCTTC; CDR3aa: CASSSGQSYGYTF
v_gene: TRBV6-5; d_gene: TRBD1; j_gene: TRBJ1-5; abundance: many; CDR3nt: TGTGCCAGCAGTCGGGACAGGGAAGGCAATCAGCCCCAGCATTTT; CDR3aa: CASSRDREGNQPQHF
v_gene: TRBV5-1; d_gene: .; j_gene: TRBJ2-7; abundance: few; CDR3nt: TGCGCCAGCAGCTTGTACCGGGGGTCGACGGACGAGCAGTACTTC; CDR3aa: CASSLYRGSTDEQYF
v_gene: TRBV4-1; d_gene: .; j_gene: TRBJ2-2; abundance: many; CDR3nt: TGCGCCAGCAGCCAACTGACAGGGAGGAACGGGGAGCTGTTTTTT; CDR3aa: CASSQLTGRNGELFF
v_gene: TRBV29-1; d_gene: TRBD2; j_gene: TRBJ2-5; abundance: many; CDR3nt: TGCAGCGTCCTGGGAGGGCCGAAAGAGACCCAGTACTTC; CDR3aa: CSVLGGPKETQYF
v_gene: TRBV10-3; d_gene: .; j_gene: TRBJ2-2; abundance: many; CDR3nt: TGTGCCATCAGTGACCGGGCGGACACCGGGGAGCTGTTTTTT; CDR3aa: CAISDRADTGELFF
v_gene: TRBV6-5; d_gene: .; j_gene: TRBJ1-2; abundance: .; CDR3nt: TGTGCCAGCAGTTGGGACGAATCCAAGGCCCATGGCTACACCTTC; CDR3aa: CASSWDESKAHGYTF
v_gene: TRBV24-1; d_gene: .; j_gene: TRBJ2-2; abundance: few; CDR3nt: TGTGCCACCAGTGATCAGAGGGCCGACACCGGGGAGCTGTTTTTT; CDR3aa: CATSDQRADTGELFF
v_gene: TRBV12-3/TRBV12-4; d_gene: TRBD2; j_gene: TRBJ2-7; abundance: many; CDR3nt: TGTGCCAGCAGTTTTGCCGGACTAGTCAACGAGCAGTACTTC; CDR3aa: CASSFAGLVNEQYF
v_gene: TRBV12-3/TRBV12-4; d_gene: .; j_gene: TRBJ2-7; abundance: .; CDR3nt: TGTGCCAGCAGTTTTCAAACATACGAGCAGTACTTC; CDR3aa: CASSFQTYEQYF
v_gene: TRBV5-1; d_gene: TRBD1; j_gene: TRBJ1-1; abundance: few; CDR3nt: TGCGCCAGCAGCAACTGGGACAGGGAAAGCACTGAAGCTTTCTTT; CDR3aa: CASSNWDRESTEAFF
v_gene: TRBV11-2; d_gene: TRBD1; j_gene: TRBJ1-1; abundance: many; CDR3nt: TGCGCCAGCAGCTTAGACACGGGACAGAGCCCTTTCTTT; CDR3aa: CASSLDTGQSPFF
v_gene: TRBV19; d_gene: TRBD1; j_gene: TRBJ2-5; abundance: many; CDR3nt: TGTGCCAGTACCGACTCCGGGACAGGGTACCAAGAGACCCAGTACTTC; CDR3aa: CASTDSGTGYQETQYF
v_gene: TRBV4-1; d_gene: .; j_gene: TRBJ2-4; abundance: many; CDR3nt: TGCGCCAGCAGCCAAGTGGTGACGAGGGGACGAAACATTCAGTACTTC; CDR3aa: CASSQVVTRGRNIQYF
v_gene: TRBV2; d_gene: .; j_gene: TRBJ1-6; abundance: many; CDR3nt: TGTGCCAGCAGTGACCAGGGGAGCTCCCATAATTCACCCCTCCACTTT; CDR3aa: CASSDQGSSHNSPLHF
v_gene: TRBV12-5; d_gene: .; j_gene: TRBJ2-7; abundance: many; CDR3nt: TGTGCTAGTGGCCCAGAGGGACCGGGGGAGCAGTACTTC; CDR3aa: CASGPEGPGEQYF
v_gene: TRBV2; d_gene: .; j_gene: TRBJ1-2; abundance: many; CDR3nt: TGTGCCAGCATAGAAGGGCCGGGGGGCTACACCTTC; CDR3aa: CASIEGPGGYTF
v_gene: TRBV29-1; d_gene: .; j_gene: TRBJ2-7; abundance: many; CDR3nt: TGCAGCGTTGTACCCGGGACAAGTCCCTACGAGCAGTACTTC; CDR3aa: CSVVPGTSPYEQYF
v_gene: TRBV28; d_gene: TRBD1; j_gene: TRBJ1-6; abundance: .; CDR3nt: TGTGCCAGCAGTACAGGGGGCAGTTCACCCCTCCACTTT; CDR3aa: CASSTGGSSPLHF
v_gene: TRBV2; d_gene: TRBD1; j_gene: TRBJ1-2; abundance: many; CDR3nt: TGTGCCAGCAGGGGGACAGGGGGCTCTGGCTACACCTTC; CDR3aa: CASRGTGGSGYTF
v_gene: TRBV5-5; d_gene: .; j_gene: TRBJ1-2; abundance: many; CDR3nt: TGTGCCAGCAGCTTTGGAGGGCCCTATGGCTACACCTTC; CDR3aa: CASSFGGPYGYTF
v_gene: TRBV4-2; d_gene: .; j_gene: TRBJ2-5; abundance: few; CDR3nt: TGTGCCAGCAGCCAGGAGACCTCAGAGACCCAGTACTTC; CDR3aa: CASSQETSETQYF
v_gene: TRBV6-5; d_gene: .; j_gene: TRBJ2-2; abundance: many; CDR3nt: TGTGCCAGCAGTTACGGCGAGGGACCCCTTGGCGGAGCCAACACCGGGGAGCTGTTTTTT; CDR3aa: CASSYGEGPLGGANTGELFF
v_gene: TRBV19; d_gene: TRBD2; j_gene: TRBJ2-5; abundance: many; CDR3nt: TGTGCCAGTAGTGGAGGACTAGCGGGAGGGGAAGAGACCCAGTACTTC; CDR3aa: CASSGGLAGGEETQYF
v_gene: TRBV7-4; d_gene: .; j_gene: TRBJ1-2; abundance: many; CDR3nt: TGTGCCAGCAGCTTAGTGTCCGCGCCAAACTATGGCTACACCTTC; CDR3aa: CASSLVSAPNYGYTF
v_gene: TRBV28; d_gene: .; j_gene: TRBJ2-7; abundance: many; CDR3nt: TGTGCCAGCAGTAAACAGGGCCCCTCAGGCGAGCAGTACTTC; CDR3aa: CASSKQGPSGEQYF
v_gene: TRBV6-2/TRBV6-3; d_gene: TRBD1; j_gene: TRBJ2-7; abundance: many; CDR3nt: TGTGCCAGCAGTTACTCCGGGACAGGTCTCTCCTACGAGCAGTACTTC; CDR3aa: CASSYSGTGLSYEQYF
v_gene: TRBV3-1; d_gene: .; j_gene: TRBJ1-2; abundance: many; CDR3nt: TGTGCCAGCAGCCCGAATGGGAACTATGGCTACACCTTC; CDR3aa: CASSPNGNYGYTF
v_gene: TRBV11-1; d_gene: .; j_gene: TRBJ2-5; abundance: many; CDR3nt: TGTGCCAGCAGCTTAGGGGCAGGAGGAGAGACCCAGTACTTC; CDR3aa: CASSLGAGGETQYF
v_gene: TRBV4-1; d_gene: .; j_gene: TRBJ2-7; abundance: .; CDR3nt: TGCGCCAGCAGCCCCCGAGAGCTAACCTACGAGCAGTACTTC; CDR3aa: CASSPRELTYEQYF
v_gene: TRBV20-1; d_gene: .; j_gene: TRBJ2-7; abundance: many; CDR3nt: TGCAGTGCTAGTGGTAGGCAGCAGTACTTC; CDR3aa: CSASGRQQYF
v_gene: TRBV7-2; d_gene: .; j_gene: TRBJ1-2; abundance: many; CDR3nt: TGTGCCAGCAGCTCAGCCCTACAGGGCCGCGCTAACTATGGCTACACCTTC; CDR3aa: CASSSALQGRANYGYTF
v_gene: TRBV7-9; d_gene: .; j_gene: TRBJ2-7; abundance: .; CDR3nt: TGTGCCAGCAGCTTATTGGGCTCCGAGCAGTACTTC; CDR3aa: CASSLLGSEQYF
v_gene: TRBV20-1; d_gene: TRBD1; j_gene: TRBJ1-2; abundance: many; CDR3nt: TGCAGTGCTAGGTCTCAGGGGGGGACATATGGCTACACCTTC; CDR3aa: CSARSQGGTYGYTF
v_gene: TRBV28; d_gene: .; j_gene: TRBJ2-5; abundance: .; CDR3nt: TGTGCCAGCAGCTGGGACGGCCCTGGATGGGAGACCCAGTACTTC; CDR3aa: CASSWDGPGWETQYF
v_gene: TRBV10-3; d_gene: .; j_gene: TRBJ1-1; abundance: many; CDR3nt: TGTGCCATCAGGAACCTACGTCAAGCTTTCTTT; CDR3aa: CAIRNLRQAFF
v_gene: TRBV15; d_gene: .; j_gene: TRBJ2-7; abundance: many; CDR3nt: TGTGCCACCAGCAGAGATTTCGGGTTCCGGGAGCAGTACTTC; CDR3aa: CATSRDFGFREQYF
v_gene: TRBV27; d_gene: .; j_gene: TRBJ1-2; abundance: .; CDR3nt: TGTGCCAGCAGTTTATCCCCCAGGGGCCCCCATGGCTACACCTTC; CDR3aa: CASSLSPRGPHGYTF
v_gene: TRBV7-2; d_gene: .; j_gene: TRBJ2-5; abundance: many; CDR3nt: TGTGCCAGCAGCCTAGGGTCCAGGCAGGGGGAGACCCAGTACTTC; CDR3aa: CASSLGSRQGETQYF
v_gene: TRBV29-1; d_gene: TRBD2; j_gene: TRBJ2-2; abundance: .; CDR3nt: TGCAGCGTCCCGGGGGGAAGCGGGACGAACACCGGGGAGCTGTTTTTT; CDR3aa: CSVPGGSGTNTGELFF
v_gene: TRBV30; d_gene: TRBD2; j_gene: TRBJ2-7; abundance: .; CDR3nt: TGTGCCTGGAGTGTAAGGGGCGGGGGTCTCTACGAGCAGTACTTC; CDR3aa: CAWSVRGGGLYEQYF
v_gene: TRBV6-1; d_gene: TRBD1; j_gene: TRBJ1-5; abundance: .; CDR3nt: TGTGCCAGCAGGGACCTCGGACAGGTGAATCAGCCCCAGCATTTT; CDR3aa: CASRDLGQVNQPQHF
v_gene: TRBV6-1; d_gene: TRBD1; j_gene: TRBJ2-7; abundance: .; CDR3nt: TGTGCCAGCAGTGGACAAGGGACAGCCTACGAGCAGTACTTC; CDR3aa: CASSGQGTAYEQYF
v_gene: TRBV7-8; d_gene: TRBD2; j_gene: TRBJ2-7; abundance: many; CDR3nt: TGTGCCAGCAGCTTAGGCGGGAGATCCTACGAGCAGTACTTC; CDR3aa: CASSLGGRSYEQYF
v_gene: TRBV2; d_gene: TRBD1; j_gene: TRBJ1-2; abundance: many; CDR3nt: TGTGCCAGCAGATCGGCGGACAGGGCATCCAGCTATGGCTACACCTTC; CDR3aa: CASRSADRASSYGYTF
v_gene: TRBV20-1; d_gene: .; j_gene: TRBJ2-5; abundance: few; CDR3nt: TGCAGTGCTAGACCCACCCTGGGGCAAGAGACCCAGTACTTC; CDR3aa: CSARPTLGQETQYF
v_gene: TRBV7-2; d_gene: .; j_gene: TRBJ1-2; abundance: many; CDR3nt: TGTGCCAGCAGCCGTACTTATGGGGGCTATGGCTACACCTTC; CDR3aa: CASSRTYGGYGYTF
v_gene: TRBV6-2/TRBV6-3; d_gene: .; j_gene: TRBJ1-2; abundance: many; CDR3nt: TGTGCCAGCAGTTACGGGACCCTAAGCTATGGCTACACCTTC; CDR3aa: CASSYGTLSYGYTF